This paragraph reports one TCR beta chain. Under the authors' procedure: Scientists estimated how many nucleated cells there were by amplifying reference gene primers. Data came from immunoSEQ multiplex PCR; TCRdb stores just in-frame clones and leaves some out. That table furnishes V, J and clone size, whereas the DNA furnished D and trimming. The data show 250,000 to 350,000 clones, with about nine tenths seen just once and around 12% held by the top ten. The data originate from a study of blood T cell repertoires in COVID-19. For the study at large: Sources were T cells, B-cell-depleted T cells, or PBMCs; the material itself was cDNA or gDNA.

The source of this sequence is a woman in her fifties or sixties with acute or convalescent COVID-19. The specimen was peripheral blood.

The CDR3 DNA follows: TGTGCCAGCAGCTTGGGCGGGGGCTCCTATAATTCACCCCTCCACTTT. Amino acids: CASSLGGGSYNSPLHF. This sequence joins TRBV5-4 and TRBJ1-6, with TRBD1 as a possible D gene (5 bases). Trimming removed 0 bases at V and 0 bases at J, with 7 bases between. Germline V gene lookup returns CDR1 SGHNT and CDR2 YYREEE (reference sequence). CDR3 length equals 16 residues. The whole variable domain, remainder taken from reference TRBV5-4 and TRBJ1-6, is ETGVTQSPTHLIKTRGQQVTLRCSSQSGHNTVSWYQQALGQGPQFIFQYYREEENGRGNFPPRFSGLQFPNYSSELNVNALELDDSALYLCASSLGGGSYNSPLHFGNGTRLTVT.